This TCR beta chain is from a study of T cells in Graves' hyperthyroidism and ophthalmopathy. Study-level findings and limits: Among thyroid clonotypes expanded above 0.001, most also appeared in blood.

TCR beta CDR3 regions were amplified from RNA. HTBI primers were used for first-round RT-PCR of the TCR CDR3. TCRdb used MiXCR to reprocess the multiplex PCR reads, holding one entry per CDR3 protein. Among 300,000 to 500,000 distinct CDR3 sequences listed, more than 13% were seen once. V lost 8 bases and J lost 6; bases outside the gene matches: 6. CDR1 and CDR2 from the germline V gene are MNHNS and SASEGT. The CDR3 totals 12 residues. This clonotype was counted many times. What it recognizes is unknown. Used for diagnoses were clinical symptoms, serum thyroxine and TRAb, thyroid ultrasound and orbital computed tomography. This sample holds PBMCs from 9.5 to 10 ml fresh peripheral blood.

This rearrangement joins TRBV6-1 to TRBJ1-2; the match to TRBD1 covers 7 bases. The sample comprised blood. The source of this sequence is a man aged 50 or older with Graves' ophthalmopathy. CDR3 in amino acids: CASEGGGDGYTF. Written as DNA, the CDR3 is TGTGCCAGCGAAGGGGGCGGAGATGGCTACACCTTC.